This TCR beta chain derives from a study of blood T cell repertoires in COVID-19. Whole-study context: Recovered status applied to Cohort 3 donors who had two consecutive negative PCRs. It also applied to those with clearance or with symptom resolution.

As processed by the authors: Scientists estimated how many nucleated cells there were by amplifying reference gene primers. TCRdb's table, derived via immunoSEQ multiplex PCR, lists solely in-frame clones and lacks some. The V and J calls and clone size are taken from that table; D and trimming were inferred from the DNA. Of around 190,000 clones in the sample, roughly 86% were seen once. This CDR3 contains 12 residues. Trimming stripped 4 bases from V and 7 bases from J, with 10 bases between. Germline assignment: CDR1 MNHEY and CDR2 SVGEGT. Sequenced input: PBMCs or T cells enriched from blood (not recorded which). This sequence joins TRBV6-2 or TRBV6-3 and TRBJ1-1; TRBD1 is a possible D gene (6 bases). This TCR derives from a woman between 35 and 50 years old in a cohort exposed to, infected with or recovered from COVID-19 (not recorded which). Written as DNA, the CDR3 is TGTGCCAGCAGTTTACAGGGAAATGAAGCTTTCTTT. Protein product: CASSLQGNEAFF.